The 17 T cell receptor beta chains listed next were all sequenced from one sample in a study of technical replicates of blood from a few donors. Assay: immunoSEQ multiplex PCR; the TCRdb copy retains only in-frame clones and omits some. This sample has under 75,000 clones, with more than 85% found just once. The specimen was PBMCs. These receptors were obtained from a human donor in good health. Some clones in this sample may be carry-over from other donors' samples.

V and J are TRBV30 and TRBJ1-2; D unresolved. Trimming removed 5 bases from V and 8 bases from J, with 15 bases in between. From germline, CDR1 is GTSNPN and CDR2 SVGIG (reference sequence). This CDR3 is 12 amino acids long. The CDR3 coding sequence is TGTGCCTGGCGGGCTGAGGGTAGCGGCTACACCTTC. Translation: CAWRAEGSGYTF. Combining the CDR3 with reference TRBV30 and TRBJ1-2 gives the whole variable domain SQTIHQWPATLVQPVGSPLSLECTVEGTSNPNLYWYRQAAGRGLQLLFYSVGIGQISSEVPQNLSASRPQDRQFILSSKKLLLSDSGFYLCAWRAEGSGYTFGSGTRLTVV.

The V and J genes are TRBV7-3 and TRBJ2-2; 11 positions match TRBD2. Germline V gene lookup returns CDR1 SGHTA and CDR2 FQGTGA. The V segment lost 5 bases and the J segment 2 bases; nucleotides outside the gene matches: 13. There are 19 residues in the CDR3. The CDR3 spells CASSLRDRLAGQNTGELFF. The CDR3 DNA reads TGTGCCAGCAGCCTAAGAGATCGACTAGCGGGACAAAACACCGGGGAGCTGTTTTTT.

In its sample, this clone was seen once. The chain has TRBV4-1 and TRBJ2-7; no reliable D call. The germline V gene encodes CDR1 MGHRA and CDR2 YSYEKL. The V and J ends lost 0 bases and 6 bases respectively, with 9 bases between them. CDR3 length: 13 residues. The CDR3 DNA reads TGCGCCAGCAGCCAAGAAGCGTTCGGCGAGCAGTACTTC. It codes for CASSQEAFGEQYF.

V gene TRBV7-9 combines with J gene TRBJ2-7, with D possibly matching TRBD1 (6 bases). This CDR3 comprises 14 residues. CDR1 and CDR2 (germline): SEHNR, FQNEAQ (reference sequence). V gave up 4 bases and J gave up 7 bases, with 17 bases separating them. CDR3 in amino acids: CASSSSGNQGEQYF. DNA for the CDR3: TGTGCCAGCAGCTCAAGCGGAAATCAGGGGGAGCAGTACTTC.

The rearrangement uses TRBV9 and TRBJ1-2; 7 nucleotides line up with TRBD1. V gave up 4 bases and J gave up 6 bases; unmatched junction bases: 12. CDR1 and CDR2 (germline): SGDLS, YYNGEE. The length of the CDR3 is 15 residues. CDR3 nucleotides: TGTGCCAGCAGCCCCTTCATAGGGGGCATCGATGGCTACACCTTC. As protein: CASSPFIGGIDGYTF. Looking up the rest from reference TRBV9 and TRBJ1-2 gives the full variable domain: DSGVTQTPKHLITATGQRVTLRCSPRSGDLSVYWYQQSLDQGLQFLIQYYNGEERAKGNILERFSAQQFPDLHSELNLSSLELGDSALYFCASSPFIGGIDGYTFGSGTRLTVV.

In this sample, this clone turned up once. The chain couples TRBV18 to TRBJ2-7, with D maybe TRBD1 (6 bases). CDR3 length: 13 amino acids. Germline values: CDR1 KGHSH, CDR2 LQKENI. With 6 bases removed from V and 3 bases from J, the gap between germline ends came to 12 bases. The DNA for the CDR3 is TGTGCCAGCTCCAGGACAGCGAACTACGAGCAGTACTTC. It is translated as CASSRTANYEQYF.

This chain connects TRBV30 to TRBJ1-2; possible D gene TRBD1, 6 bases. The CDR3 runs 12 residues. CDR1 is GTSNPN, CDR2 SVGIG, per germline (reference sequence). The CDR3 here is CASRGGRPGYTF. The CDR3 DNA reads as TGTGCTTCCCGGGGGGGCCGGCCGGGCTACACCTTC.

The genes are TRBV19 and TRBJ2-2, with 7 nucleotides matching TRBD2. This CDR3 is built from 14 residues. Per the germline V gene, CDR1 is LNHDA and CDR2 is SQIVND (reference sequence). The junction had 2 bases not matched to a gene; V was cut back by 6 bases and J by 1 base. The CDR3 sequence is CASRTGGNTGELFF. The CDR3 DNA reads as TGTGCCAGTAGGACGGGGGGGAACACCGGGGAGCTGTTTTTT.

This clone was seen only once. V and J are TRBV18 and TRBJ2-2; 8 bases line up with TRBD1. V lost 3 bases, J lost 4 bases, and 1 base stayed unmatched. The CDR3 length is 14 residues. The germline CDR1 and CDR2 sequences are KGHSH and LQKENI. CDR3 region: CASSPGTGTGELFF. The DNA of the CDR3 is TGTGCCAGCTCACCCGGGACAGGCACCGGGGAGCTGTTTTTT.

This clone was seen a single time. The chain couples TRBV5-8 to TRBJ2-2; TRBD1 might be the D (6 bases). Trimming left V 4 bases short and J 6 bases short, with 13 bases between. Germline V gene lookup returns CDR1 SGHTS and CDR2 YDEGEE. CDR3 length: 14 amino acids. CDR3 nucleotides: TGTGCCAGCAGCACTAGACAGGTTGCCGGGGAGCTGTTTTTT. Protein sequence: CASSTRQVAGELFF. The full variable domain, rest sourced from reference TRBV5-8 and TRBJ2-2, is EAGVTQSPTHLIKTRGQQATLRCSPISGHTSVYWYQQALGLGLQFLLWYDEGEERNRGNFPPRFSGRQFPNYSSELNVNALELEDSALYLCASSTRQVAGELFFGEGSRLTVL.

This chain joins TRBV6-1 and TRBJ2-3; TRBD2 matches 7 bases. With 4 bases clipped from V and 7 bases from J, the junction kept 5 bases outside the gene matches. The CDR3 sequence is 13 residues long. From germline, CDR1 is MNHNS and CDR2 SASEGT. Here the CDR3 reads CASSGTRGYTQYF. The DNA of the CDR3 is TGTGCCAGCAGTGGGACTAGAGGATATACGCAGTATTTT.

The chain links TRBV4-1 to TRBJ2-3; TRBD2 might be the D (5 bases). CDR1 is MGHRA, CDR2 YSYEKL, per germline. The germline V and J ends were trimmed by 9 bases and 1 base, with 14 bases remaining between them. The CDR3 covers 14 residues. DNA for the CDR3: TGCGCCAGTCTCCCCCATAGCGGCACAGATACGCAGTATTTT. It specifies CASLPHSGTDTQYF.

The chain is built from TRBV4-2 and TRBJ2-2; 12 nucleotides match TRBD2. Per the germline V gene, CDR1 is LGHNA and CDR2 is YNFKEQ. The CDR3 contains 19 residues. V lost 1 base to trimming and J lost 0 bases; unmatched junction nucleotides: 6. In DNA, the CDR3 is TGTGCCAGCAGCCAAGTTCCGGGACTAGCGGGTACGAACACCGGGGAGCTGTTTTTT. Its translation: CASSQVPGLAGTNTGELFF.

This clone was counted only a few times. This sequence joins TRBV5-6 and TRBJ1-1; the D is unclear. Germline V gene data show CDR1 as SGHDT and CDR2 as YYEEEE. This CDR3 is 14 amino acids long. Trimming took off 0 bases at V and 1 base at J, with 7 bases between the two ends. The CDR3 region has the DNA TGTGCCAGCAGCTTGGGGCCTGGGAACACTGAAGCTTTCTTT. Translation: CASSLGPGNTEAFF.

This rearrangement joins TRBV21-1 to TRBJ2-7; TRBD1 was called by the table and not checked on the DNA. TRBV21-1 has pseudogene status. The CDR3 loop spans 16 amino acids. CDR3 sequence: CARDQMIRDRAAQRYF. DNA for the CDR3: TGTGCCAGGGACCAGATGATCCGGGACAGGGCCGCTCAACGGTACTTC.

The rearrangement uses TRBV29-1 and TRBJ2-1; TRBD1 matches 11 bases. This CDR3 spans 13 amino acids. Germline assignment: CDR1 SQVTM and CDR2 ANQGSEA. J was trimmed by 3 bases and V by 6 bases; bases with no gene match: 1. The CDR3 bases are TGCAGCGTGGGGACAGGGGGCTACAATGAGCAGTTCTTC. As protein: CSVGTGGYNEQFF.

This rearrangement joins TRBV18 to TRBJ2-5; 7 bases are a match to TRBD1. Germline loops: CDR1 KGHSH, CDR2 LQKENI. This CDR3 spans 14 amino acids. J gave up 2 bases and V 1 base, and 1 base lay outside the gene matches. The CDR3, as DNA: TGTGCCAGCTCACCACAGGGGGCACAAGAGACCCAGTACTTC. As protein: CASSPQGAQETQYF.